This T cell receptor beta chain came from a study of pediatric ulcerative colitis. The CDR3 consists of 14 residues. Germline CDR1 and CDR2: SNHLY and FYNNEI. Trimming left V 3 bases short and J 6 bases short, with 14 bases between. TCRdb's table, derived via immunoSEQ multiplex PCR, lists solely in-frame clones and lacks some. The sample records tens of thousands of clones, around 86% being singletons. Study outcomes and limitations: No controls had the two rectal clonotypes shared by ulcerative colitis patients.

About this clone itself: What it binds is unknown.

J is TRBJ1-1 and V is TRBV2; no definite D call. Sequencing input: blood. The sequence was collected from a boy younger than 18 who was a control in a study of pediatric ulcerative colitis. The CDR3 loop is CASSDRDISPEAFF. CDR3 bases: TGTGCCAGCAGTGATCGTGATATATCCCCTGAAGCTTTCTTT. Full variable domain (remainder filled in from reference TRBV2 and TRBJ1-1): EPEVTQTPSHQVTQMGQEVILRCVPISNHLYFYWYRQILGQKVEFLVSFYNNEISEKSEIFDDQFSVERPDGSNFTLKIRSTKLEDSAMYFCASSDRDISPEAFFGQGTRLTVV.